Here is one T cell receptor (beta chain) with its context. This sample is drawn from a study of prognosis after radiotherapy for stage I lung cancer. Looking at the study overall: Patients with non-small cell lung cancer were all judged medically inoperable.

CDR3 of TCR beta was amplified from genomic DNA via a two-round multiplex PCR. The authors ran first-round PCR with primers specific to each TRBV and TRBJ gene. TCRdb itself ran the multiplex PCR reads through MiXCR, one entry per CDR3 protein. The sample includes about 14,000 distinct CDR3 sequences, 55% to 70% of them seen just once. CDR1 is LNHDA and CDR2 is SQIVND in the germline V gene (reference sequence). V dropped 1 base and J dropped 3 bases, with 10 bases sitting between them. CDR3 length: 14 amino acids. The sequence came from a donor aged 50 or older with non-small cell lung cancer. The chain joins TRBV19 to TRBJ2-7, with D possibly TRBD2 on 6 matching bases. Here the sequenced sample was PBMCs, taken before or after stereotactic body radiation therapy (not recorded which). CDR3 sequence (DNA): TGTGCCAGTAGTATAGGAGTGGGGGGCTACGAGCAGTACTTC. This codes for CASSIGVGGYEQYF.